The next 17 T cell receptor beta chains were all read from a single sample in a study of OX40 agonist ivuxolimab in advanced cancers. Sequenced by immunoSEQ multiplex PCR; TCRdb stores in-frame clones only, minus some. Of 71,000 or so clones listed, 70% to 90% are singletons. The sequencing here drew on CD4+ or CD8+ T cells sorted from blood, taken in a trial of the OX40 agonist ivuxolimab. The receptor source for this set is an adult with an advanced solid tumor such as melanoma, head and neck, liver or kidney cancer.

This chain links TRBV28 with TRBJ2-3; D is perhaps TRBD1 (6 bases). Germline V gene lookup returns CDR1 MDHEN and CDR2 SYDVKM. CDR3 length: 16 amino acids. The V end was cut by 2 bases, the J end by 1 base, with 13 bases between. The CDR3: CASSLISRGGTDTQYF. In DNA form, the CDR3 reads TGTGCCAGCAGTTTAATAAGCAGGGGAGGCACAGATACGCAGTATTTT.

The chain joins TRBV5-1 to TRBJ2-7, with 11 positions matching TRBD2. The germline gives CDR1 SGHRS, CDR2 YFSETQ. J gave up 7 bases and V 1 base, and 4 bases lay outside the gene matches. CDR3 size: 14 residues. DNA of the CDR3: TGCGCCAGCAGCTTGAACCTAGCGGGAGGAGAGCAGTACTTC. It yields the protein CASSLNLAGGEQYF. The complete variable domain, with remaining parts taken from reference TRBV5-1 and TRBJ2-7, reads KAGVTQTPRYLIKTRGQQVTLSCSPISGHRSVSWYQQTPGQGLQFLFEYFSETQRNKGNFPGRFSGRQFSNSRSEMNVSTLELGDSALYLCASSLNLAGGEQYFGPGTRLTVT.

V gene TRBV6-1 combines with J gene TRBJ2-1, with 11 bases aligning to TRBD2. Germline CDR1 MNHNS, CDR2 SASEGT. The V gene end was trimmed by 4 bases and the J gene end by 0 bases; junction bases not matched to a gene: 8. CDR3 length equals 18 residues. The CDR3 sequence is CASSGKGGTSGSYNEQFF. In DNA form, the CDR3 reads TGTGCCAGCAGTGGGAAGGGGGGGACTAGCGGCTCCTACAATGAGCAGTTCTTC.

This clone was counted once. The chain carries TRBV7-2 and TRBJ2-3; 13 nucleotides match TRBD2. The CDR3 covers 15 residues. CDR1 is SGHTA, CDR2 FQGNSA, per germline. With V trimmed by 5 bases and J by 8 bases, 7 bases remained unmatched. The CDR3 reads CASSPTSGGVRTQYF. For the CDR3, the DNA is TGTGCCAGCAGCCCTACTAGCGGGGGGGTCCGTACGCAGTATTTT.

This clone was counted a few times. J is TRBJ1-2 and V is TRBV6-6; possible D gene TRBD1, 6 bases. The germline CDR1 and CDR2 sequences are MNHNY and SVGAGI (reference sequence). CDR3 length: 14 amino acids. Trimming took 6 bases from V and 5 from J, leaving 16 bases between them. CDR3 region: CASSRRGGGYGYTF. The CDR3 region has the DNA TGTGCCAGCAGCCGCCGGGGAGGGGGGTATGGCTACACCTTC.

The rearrangement uses TRBV2 and TRBJ2-1; tentative D call: TRBD1 (8 bases). The CDR3 is made up of 14 amino acids. V was clipped by 5 bases and J by 15 bases, with 23 bases between them. Germline loops: CDR1 SNHLY, CDR2 FYNNEI. DNA of the CDR3: TGTGCCAGCAGTCCGGGACAGGCGGGCGGGAGTGGGTTCTTC. Translated: CASSPGQAGGSGFF. The whole variable domain, filled in from reference TRBV2 and TRBJ2-1, reads EPEVTQTPSHQVTQMGQEVILRCVPISNHLYFYWYRQILGQKVEFLVSFYNNEISEKSEIFDDQFSVERPDGSNFTLKIRSTKLEDSAMYFCASSPGQAGGSGFFGPGTRLTVL.

This rearrangement joins TRBV5-5 to TRBJ2-7; TRBD2 matches at 9 bases. The CDR3 spans 17 residues. Germline assignment: CDR1 SGHKS and CDR2 YYEKEE (reference sequence). Germline trimming cut 0 bases from V and 0 bases from J; bases unmatched to any gene: 7. CDR3 amino acids: CASSLAGASGVSYEQYF. CDR3 nucleotide sequence: TGTGCCAGCAGCTTGGCCGGGGCTAGCGGGGTCTCCTACGAGCAGTACTTC.

This chain joins TRBV19 and TRBJ1-2; no firm D call. The ends were cut back, 5 bases at V and 4 bases at J, with 8 bases in the middle. The CDR3 totals 12 residues. CDR1 is LNHDA and CDR2 is SQIVND in the germline V gene (reference sequence). The CDR3: CASSGSGYGYTF. The DNA for the CDR3 is TGTGCCAGTAGTGGGTCAGGCTATGGCTACACCTTC.

The J gene is TRBJ1-4, the V gene TRBV2; D is ambiguous. V lost 0 bases and J 7 bases, leaving 9 bases between the germline ends. The CDR3 covers 14 residues. The V gene's germline CDR1 is SNHLY and CDR2 FYNNEI. For the CDR3, the DNA is TGTGCCAGCAGTGAAGCGGGCGGCAGTGAAAAACTGTTTTTT. Protein: CASSEAGGSEKLFF.

This clone was observed a single time. The chain carries TRBV27 and TRBJ1-1; 9 bases are a match to TRBD1. The CDR3 length is 12 residues. V lost 5 bases and J lost 8; bases outside the gene matches: 3. Germline lookup yields CDR1 MNHEY and CDR2 SMNVEV (reference sequence). CDR3 in DNA: TGTGCCAGCAGTCAAACAGGGGGCGAAGCTTTCTTT. As protein: CASSQTGGEAFF.

The chain carries TRBV28 and TRBJ2-7, with TRBD1 identical over 9 bases. Germline CDR1 is MDHEN and CDR2 is SYDVKM. The CDR3 extends over 15 amino acids. V dropped 7 bases and J dropped 4; count of bases not matched to a gene: 11. CDR3 sequence: CASTSTGQGGYEQYF. As DNA, the CDR3 is TGTGCCAGCACCTCCACGGGACAGGGAGGGTACGAGCAGTACTTC.

This rearrangement joins TRBV11-2 to TRBJ2-2; TRBD1 agrees at 7 bases. CDR3 length equals 15 residues. J gave up 1 base and V 3 bases, and 2 bases lay outside the gene matches. Germline V gene lookup returns CDR1 SGHAT and CDR2 FQNNGV. CDR3 bases: TGTGCCAGCAGCTTTGGGGACAGGAACACCGGGGAGCTGTTTTTT. Its translation: CASSFGDRNTGELFF.

The chain uses TRBV21-1 and TRBJ1-5; the DNA was not used to check the table's D call, TRBD1. TRBV21-1 is recorded as a pseudogene. This CDR3 spans 20 amino acids. CDR3 sequence reads: CASSALPGQGKTRGNQPQHF. The CDR3 DNA reads TGTGCCAGCAGCGCCCTCCCGGGACAGGGTAAAACTAGGGGCAATCAGCCCCAGCATTTT.

The CDR3 region is CASSLLADTNTGELFF. Here the CDR3 DNA reads TGTGCCAGCAGCTTACTTGCGGACACGAACACCGGGGAGCTGTTTTTT. The chain joins TRBV7-3 to TRBJ2-2; D perhaps matches TRBD1 (5 bases). Per germline, CDR1 SGHTA and CDR2 FQGTGA. This CDR3 is 16 amino acids long. V dropped 2 bases and J dropped 0 bases, with 10 bases sitting between them. The full variable domain, its missing parts supplied by reference TRBV7-3 and TRBJ2-2, is GAGVSQTPSNKVTEKGKYVELRCDPISGHTALYWYRQSLGQGPEFLIYFQGTGAADDSGLPNDRFFAVRPEGSVSTLKIQRTERGDSAVYLCASSLLADTNTGELFFGEGSRLTVL.

The V call is TRBV5-1, the J call TRBJ1-5, with 11 bases aligning to TRBD1. Trimming took 4 bases from V and 8 from J; bases not matched to a gene: 2. Germline V CDR1 and CDR2: SGHRS, YFSETQ. The CDR3 is 13 residues long. CDR3 DNA: TGCGCCAGCAGCCGGGACAGGGGGGAGCCCCAGCATTTT. Translating gives CASSRDRGEPQHF.

The table lists this clone with a count of one. V usage is TRBV30 and J usage is TRBJ1-5; TRBD1 might be the D (5 bases). This CDR3 spans 13 amino acids. The V gene's germline CDR1 is GTSNPN and CDR2 SVGIG (reference sequence). The V end was cut by 2 bases, the J end by 6 bases, with 11 bases between. The chain's CDR3 is CAWSFGRGQPQHF. The CDR3 DNA reads as TGTGCCTGGAGTTTCGGGAGGGGTCAGCCCCAGCATTTT.

The chain combines TRBV9 with TRBJ2-3; D is unresolved. Germline CDR1 SGDLS, CDR2 YYNGEE. Deletions cut 4 bases from V and 2 bases from J, with 8 bases between. There are 13 residues in the CDR3. CDR3 protein: CASSPPDTDTQYF. The CDR3 bases are TGTGCCAGCAGCCCGCCGGACACAGATACGCAGTATTTT.